The T cell receptor beta chain under discussion was sequenced for a study of blood T cell repertoires in COVID-19 (dated by TCRdb to the early 2020s). Regarding the complete study: The collaborator samples originated in the United States, Italy and Spain and spanned the acute and convalescent phases of COVID-19. Nearly every sample came with metadata listing a de-identified subject ID, COVID-19 status, age in years and sex. Where available, HLA class I and class II types were obtained from metadata supplied by the sample provider rather than from assay-based typing. The prospective study material was composed of cDNA or gDNA derived from T cells, B-cell-depleted T cells, or PBMCs. The dataset comprised deeply sampled blood TCRbeta repertoires from subjects exposed to, actively infected with, or recovered from COVID-19. A freely available public database, intended as a resource for researchers studying the immune response to SARS-CoV-2, is where the repertoires were released. Samples were obtained from the ongoing ImmuneRACE study (first 160 participants) and from about 1,300 subjects provided by 6 global collaborators.

TCRbeta CDR3 regions were amplified from genomic DNA using the immunoSEQ Assay, a bias-controlled multiplex PCR. From the authors' description of their analysis: Within the assay, amplification of reference gene primers was used to estimate how many nucleated cells each sample contained. To quantify the absolute abundance of each unique TCRbeta CDR3 rearrangement, sequence reads were collapsed and filtered. For each sample, productive Simpson clonality was calculated as the square root of Simpson's diversity index across productive rearrangements. Not all clones reach the TCRdb copy of this immuneACCESS table, which keeps in-frame sequences only. Checked studies attribute under half of the gap to unresolved V genes and leave the rest unexplained. Clone size and the V and J calls come from that table; the DNA yielded D and trimming. For this sample there are 150,000 to 190,000 clones; approximately 80% appear just once. About 3.8% of the sample is in the top ten clones.

Collaborating institutions collected whole blood in K2EDTA tubes following their own protocols. Collaborator samples were shipped for TCRbeta analysis as frozen whole blood, isolated PBMCs, or DNA extracted from either sample type. Of note for this clone: The clone's antigen remains unknown. No clone much larger than this one lies a single base away; base qualities are absent.

The junction carries 4 bases between V and J, which are trimmed by 2 bases and 2 bases respectively. From the cysteine through the phenylalanine, the CDR3 covers 12 amino acids. Only the CDR3 region is kept as DNA, spanning 36 bases read in frame from base 1. Via the germline V gene, CDR1 is MNHEY and CDR2 SVGEGT. General study outcomes and caveats: The amount of clinical and demographic metadata varied by source and participant and was provided uncurated.

The sequencing sample was made of peripheral blood. The sequence derives from a woman of 80 years or more with acute or convalescent COVID-19. Recombination linked TRBV6-2 or TRBV6-3 to TRBJ2-7, with the identity of the D gene unclear. For the CDR3, the sequence is CASSYLAYEQYF. The bases read TGTGCCAGCAGTTACCTTGCCTACGAGCAGTACTTC.